This is a list of T cell receptor beta chains from one sample in a study of shared clonotypes between healthy human individuals. Clones were read by immunoSEQ multiplex PCR, and TCRdb kept only the in-frame ones, dropping some. The table lists over 300,000 clones, over 75% of them singletons. Sequencing was carried out using memory CD8+ T cells sorted from blood. The receptors were gathered from a young man in good health. The CDR3 runs from the conserved cysteine through the conserved F or W. D genes are given only for firm matches. Part of the rows lack a size; the others show once, few, many or a class for expanded clones.

>TRBJ1-5|TRBV30|-|-
CAWSRNLQGYQPQHF
TGTGCCTGGAGCAGAAACCTTCAGGGCTATCAGCCCCAGCATTTT
>TRBJ1-1|TRBV9|-|many
CASSVGGLPYTEAFF
TGTGCCAGCAGCGTGGGGGGCTTACCGTACACTGAAGCTTTCTTT
>TRBJ1-6|TRBV28|-|-
CASSFEVYNSPLHF
TGTGCCAGCAGTTTTGAGGTCTATAATTCACCCCTCCACTTT
>TRBJ2-7|TRBV5-4|-|few
CASSLDGTSYEQYF
TGTGCCAGCAGCTTGGATGGAACCTCCTACGAGCAGTACTTC
>TRBJ2-2|TRBV6-1|-|-
CASLTGENTGELFF
TGTGCCTCTCTAACGGGGGAAAACACCGGGGAGCTGTTTTTT
>TRBJ2-2|TRBV6-5|-|-
CASSFGGEAGELFF
TGTGCCAGCAGTTTCGGGGGAGAGGCCGGGGAGCTGTTTTTT
>TRBJ2-4|TRBV6-1|-|-
CASSEITQTRDIQYF
TGTGCCAGCAGTGAGATCACACAGACTAGGGACATTCAGTACTTC
>TRBJ2-5|TRBV11-2|-|-
CASSLDPGGLETQYF
TGTGCCAGCAGCTTAGATCCCGGGGGCCTAGAGACCCAGTACTTC
>TRBJ2-1|TRBV5-4|-|few
CASRPDSYNEQFF
TGTGCCAGCAGACCGGACAGTTACAATGAGCAGTTCTTC
>TRBJ1-1|TRBV7-9|TRBD1|-
CASSGQGAEGGEAFF
TGTGCCAGCAGCGGACAGGGGGCGGAGGGTGGTGAAGCTTTCTTT
>TRBJ2-7|TRBV4-1|-|-
CASSPQQAPGNYEQYF
TGCGCCAGCAGTCCCCAACAAGCCCCGGGCAACTACGAGCAGTACTTC
>TRBJ2-3|TRBV30|TRBD1|-
CAWGADRGGRDTQYF
TGTGCCTGGGGAGCTGACAGGGGAGGCAGAGATACGCAGTATTTT
>TRBJ1-1|TRBV27|-|-
CASSLGAGTEAFF
TGTGCCAGCAGTTTAGGGGCTGGCACTGAAGCTTTCTTT
>TRBJ2-2|TRBV7-6|-|-
CASSLVGPTGELFF
TGTGCCAGCAGCTTAGTGGGTCCCACCGGGGAGCTGTTTTTT
>TRBJ2-7|TRBV7-9|-|-
CASSLRDQGSYEQYF
TGTGCCAGCAGCCTCCGGGACCAGGGGTCTTACGAGCAGTACTTC
>TRBJ2-7|TRBV6-5|-|once
CASSGGYEQYF
TGTGCCAGCAGCGGGGGCTACGAGCAGTACTTC
>TRBJ2-7|TRBV4-2|-|-
CASSQGNAGGYEQYF
TGTGCCAGCAGCCAAGGTAACGCCGGGGGCTACGAGCAGTACTTC
>TRBJ1-4|TRBV5-6|-|-
CASSLFPDNEKLFF
TGTGCCAGCAGCTTGTTTCCTGACAATGAAAAACTGTTTTTT
>TRBJ1-1|TRBV29-1|-|-
CSVAWNTEAFF
TGCAGCGTTGCATGGAACACTGAAGCTTTCTTT
>TRBJ2-7|TRBV5-6|-|-
CASRSMASYEQYF
TGTGCCAGCAGATCTATGGCGTCCTACGAGCAGTACTTC
>TRBJ2-7|TRBV2|-|-
CAGADTYEQYF
TGTGCCGGGGCGGATACCTACGAGCAGTACTTC
>TRBJ1-4|TRBV11-2|-|-
CASSLGRVGTNEKLFF
TGTGCCAGCAGCCTGGGACGGGTTGGGACTAATGAAAAACTGTTTTTT
>TRBJ1-5|TRBV2|-|once
CASSERDNENQPQHF
TGTGCCAGCAGTGAAAGGGACAACGAAAATCAGCCCCAGCATTTT
>TRBJ1-1|TRBV6-5|-|-
CASSFSVFTLRAFF
TGTGCCAGCAGTTTCTCCGTTTTTACATTACGAGCTTTCTTT
>TRBJ2-5|TRBV13|-|-
CASSTTSRQETQYF
TGTGCCAGCAGCACGACTAGTCGGCAAGAGACCCAGTACTTC
>TRBJ2-1|TRBV6-1|-|-
CASSDWGRDNEQFF
TGTGCCAGCAGTGATTGGGGGCGGGACAATGAGCAGTTCTTC
>TRBJ2-1|TRBV6-6|TRBD2|-
CASTWDYSKYNEQFF
TGTGCCAGCACCTGGGACTATTCGAAATACAATGAGCAGTTCTTC
>TRBJ2-7|TRBV11-2|TRBD1|-
CASSLDAGQEDYEQYF
TGTGCCAGCAGCTTAGATGCGGGACAGGAAGACTACGAGCAGTACTTC
>TRBJ2-5|TRBV7-2|TRBD1|-
CASSLGGPGQGLETQYF
TGTGCCAGCAGCTTAGGGGGGCCGGGACAGGGGTTGGAGACCCAGTACTTC
>TRBJ2-1|TRBV6-5|-|-
CASSFLEGVFNEQFF
TGTGCCAGCAGTTTCCTAGAGGGGGTGTTCAATGAGCAGTTCTTC
>TRBJ2-7|TRBV5-1|TRBD2|-
CASRFSGTSSYEQYF
TGCGCCAGCAGATTTAGCGGGACAAGCTCCTACGAGCAGTACTTC
>TRBJ2-2|TRBV9|-|-
CASSVEVAGELFF
TGTGCCAGCAGCGTAGAGGTTGCCGGGGAGCTGTTTTTT
>TRBJ2-7|TRBV6-5|-|-
CASSGTANSYEQYF
TGTGCCAGCAGTGGGACCGCTAACTCCTACGAGCAGTACTTC
>TRBJ1-6|TRBV15|-|-
CATSREGIRSSYNSPLHF
TGTGCCACCAGCAGAGAAGGGATTCGAAGCTCCTATAATTCACCCCTCCACTTT
>TRBJ1-2|TRBV4-1|-|-
CASSQDLGDYGYTF
TGCGCCAGCAGCCAAGATCTGGGAGACTATGGCTACACCTTC
>TRBJ1-6|TRBV19|TRBD1|-
CASSRGSGTAVDSPLHF
TGTGCCAGTAGTAGAGGATCCGGGACAGCTGTGGATTCACCCCTCCACTTT
>TRBJ2-7|TRBV7-9|-|-
CASSLSSSYEQYF
TGTGCCAGCAGCTTAAGCAGCTCCTACGAGCAGTACTTC
>TRBJ2-3|TRBV6-1|-|once
CASSPGMGVRDTQYF
TGTGCCAGCAGTCCTGGGATGGGGGTCCGGGATACGCAGTATTTT
>TRBJ2-7|TRBV7-8|-|few
CASGRTATSSYEQYF
TGTGCCAGCGGTCGGACAGCGACGAGCTCCTACGAGCAGTACTTC
>TRBJ1-4|TRBV2|-|-
CASTKGLGYEKLFF
TGTGCCAGCACAAAAGGCCTTGGGTATGAAAAACTGTTTTTT
>TRBJ2-5|TRBV11-2|-|once
CASSLVGSLGETQYF
TGTGCCAGCAGCTTAGTAGGTAGTCTAGGCGAGACCCAGTACTTC
>TRBJ1-4|TRBV4-1|-|-
CASSQGFTNEKLFF
TGCGCCAGCAGCCAAGGGTTCACTAATGAAAAACTGTTTTTT
>TRBJ2-7|TRBV19|-|-
CASSIDLETGGYEQYF
TGTGCCAGTAGTATAGATCTTGAGACCGGAGGCTACGAGCAGTACTTC
>TRBJ2-7|TRBV19|-|-
CASSIASSYEQYF
TGTGCCAGTAGTATAGCCAGCTCCTACGAGCAGTACTTC
>TRBJ2-7|TRBV10-2|TRBD2|once
CASMGGSEQYF
TGCGCCAGCATGGGCGGGAGCGAGCAGTACTTC
>TRBJ2-7|TRBV6-6|-|few
CASTGQGLYEQYF
TGTGCCAGCACCGGTCAGGGTCTGTACGAGCAGTACTTC
>TRBJ2-1|TRBV9|TRBD1|-
CASSVSGTEYNEQFF
TGTGCCAGCAGCGTCTCCGGGACAGAATACAATGAGCAGTTCTTC
>TRBJ2-1|TRBV25-1|-|-
CASSEGLRSFF
TGTGCCAGCAGTGAAGGACTCCGCTCGTTCTTC
>TRBJ2-3|TRBV2|-|-
CASSEIGRGYTDTQYF
TGTGCCAGCAGTGAAATCGGCAGGGGATACACAGATACGCAGTATTTT
>TRBJ2-7|TRBV4-3|-|-
CASSQDAAGSIYEQYF
TGCGCCAGCAGCCAAGATGCAGCAGGGTCGATCTACGAGCAGTACTTC
>TRBJ1-1|TRBV7-9|-|-
CASRPDTEAFF
TGTGCCAGCAGGCCGGACACTGAAGCTTTCTTT
>TRBJ1-1|TRBV5-5|-|-
CASSSGWGLDRANTEAFF
TGTGCCAGCAGCTCGGGTTGGGGGTTGGACAGAGCGAACACTGAAGCTTTCTTT
>TRBJ2-3|TRBV6-5|TRBD2|-
CASSYFPSGGADTQYF
TGTGCCAGCAGTTATTTTCCTAGCGGGGGGGCAGATACGCAGTATTTT
>TRBJ2-3|TRBV7-2|TRBD2|-
CASTSPSGGTDTQYF
TGTGCCAGCACCTCTCCTAGCGGAGGCACAGATACGCAGTATTTT
>TRBJ2-7|TRBV7-8|TRBD2|-
CASSLDPLAGYEQYF
TGTGCCAGCAGCTTAGACCCTCTAGCGGGTTACGAGCAGTACTTC
>TRBJ1-4|TRBV5-6|-|few
CASSQLWQTTTNEKLFF
TGTGCCAGCAGCCAGTTGTGGCAGACTACAACTAATGAAAAACTGTTTTTT
>TRBJ2-7|TRBV9|TRBD1|once
CASSATTGERTYEQYF
TGTGCCAGCAGCGCGACGACAGGGGAGCGAACCTACGAGCAGTACTTC
>TRBJ1-3|TRBV7-9|-|-
CASSLVVPTSGNTIYF
TGTGCCAGCAGCTTAGTAGTTCCCACCTCTGGAAACACCATATATTTT
>TRBJ1-2|TRBV11-1|TRBD1|once
CASSIQGRLPYGYTF
TGTGCCAGCAGCATACAGGGGAGATTACCTTATGGCTACACCTTC